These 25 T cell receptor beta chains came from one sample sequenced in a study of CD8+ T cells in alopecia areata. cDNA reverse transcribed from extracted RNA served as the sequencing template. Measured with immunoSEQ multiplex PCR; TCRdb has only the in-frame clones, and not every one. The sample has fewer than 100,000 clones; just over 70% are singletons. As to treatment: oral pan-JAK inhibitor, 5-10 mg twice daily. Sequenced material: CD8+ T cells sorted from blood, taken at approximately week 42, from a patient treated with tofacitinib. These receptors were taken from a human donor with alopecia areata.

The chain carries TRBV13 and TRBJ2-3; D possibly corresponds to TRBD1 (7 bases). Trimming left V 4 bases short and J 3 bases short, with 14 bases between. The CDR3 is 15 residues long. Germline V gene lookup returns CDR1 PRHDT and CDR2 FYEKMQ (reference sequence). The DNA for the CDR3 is TGTGCCAGCAGCTATCGACAGGGAGGAACAGATACGCAGTATTTT. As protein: CASSYRQGGTDTQYF.

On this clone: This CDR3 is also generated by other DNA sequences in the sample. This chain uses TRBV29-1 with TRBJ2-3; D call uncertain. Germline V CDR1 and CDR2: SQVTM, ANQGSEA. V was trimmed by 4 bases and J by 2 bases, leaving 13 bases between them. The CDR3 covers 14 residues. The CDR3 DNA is TGCAGCGTTGGGACGGAAAGCCCCACAGATACGCAGTATTTT. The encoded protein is CSVGTESPTDTQYF.

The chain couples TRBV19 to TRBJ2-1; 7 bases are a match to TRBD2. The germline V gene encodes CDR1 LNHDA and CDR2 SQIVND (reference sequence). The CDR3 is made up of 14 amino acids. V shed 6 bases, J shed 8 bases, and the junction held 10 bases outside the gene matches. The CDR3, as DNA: TGTGCCAGTAGGAGCAGCGGGAATAGAGATGAGCAGTTCTTC. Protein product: CASRSSGNRDEQFF.

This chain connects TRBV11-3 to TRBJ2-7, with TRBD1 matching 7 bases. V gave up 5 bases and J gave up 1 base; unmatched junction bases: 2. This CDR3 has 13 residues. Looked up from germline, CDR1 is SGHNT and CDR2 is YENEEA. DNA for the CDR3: TGTGCCAGCAGCGTGGGACAGTCCTACGAGCAGTACTTC. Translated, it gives CASSVGQSYEQYF.

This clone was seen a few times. In DNA form, the CDR3 reads TGTGCCAGCAGTGAAGCGGGGGGCGGAGGGACCTACGAGCAGTACTTC. It yields the protein CASSEAGGGGTYEQYF. The chain links TRBV2 to TRBJ2-7; D may correspond to TRBD1 or TRBD2 (6 bases each). The CDR3 is made up of 16 amino acids. The V and J ends lost 0 bases and 2 bases respectively, with 14 bases between them. Germline V gene lookup returns CDR1 SNHLY and CDR2 FYNNEI.

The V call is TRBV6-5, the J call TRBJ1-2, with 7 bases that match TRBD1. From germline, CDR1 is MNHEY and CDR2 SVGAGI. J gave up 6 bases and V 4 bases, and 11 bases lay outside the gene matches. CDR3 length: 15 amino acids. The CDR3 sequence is CASSSPREGADGYTF. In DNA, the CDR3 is TGTGCCAGCAGTTCGCCCCGGGAGGGGGCGGATGGCTACACCTTC.

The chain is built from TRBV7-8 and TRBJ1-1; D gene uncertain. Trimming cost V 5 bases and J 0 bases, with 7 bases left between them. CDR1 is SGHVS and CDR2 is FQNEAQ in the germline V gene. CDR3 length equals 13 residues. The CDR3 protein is CASSADLNTEAFF. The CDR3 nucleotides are TGTGCCAGCAGCGCAGACCTGAACACTGAAGCTTTCTTT.

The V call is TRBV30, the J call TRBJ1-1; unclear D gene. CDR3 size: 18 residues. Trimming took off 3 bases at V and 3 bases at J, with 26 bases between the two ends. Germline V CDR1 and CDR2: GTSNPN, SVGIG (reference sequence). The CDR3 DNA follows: TGTGCCTGGAGCGAAGACGGATTGGACCGGCTAAAATACACTGAAGCTTTCTTT. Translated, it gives CAWSEDGLDRLKYTEAFF.

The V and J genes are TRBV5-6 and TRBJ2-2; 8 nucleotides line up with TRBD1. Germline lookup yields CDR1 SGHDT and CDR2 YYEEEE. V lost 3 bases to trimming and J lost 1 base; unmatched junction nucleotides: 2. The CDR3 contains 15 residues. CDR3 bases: TGTGCCAGCAGCTCTGGACAGGGGAACACCGGGGAGCTGTTTTTT. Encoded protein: CASSSGQGNTGELFF.

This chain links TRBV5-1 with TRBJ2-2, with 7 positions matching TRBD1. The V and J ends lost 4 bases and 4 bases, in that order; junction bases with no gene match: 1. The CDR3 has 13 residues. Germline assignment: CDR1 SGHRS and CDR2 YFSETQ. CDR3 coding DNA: TGCGCCAGCAGCCCAGGGGGCACCGGGGAGCTGTTTTTT. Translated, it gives CASSPGGTGELFF.

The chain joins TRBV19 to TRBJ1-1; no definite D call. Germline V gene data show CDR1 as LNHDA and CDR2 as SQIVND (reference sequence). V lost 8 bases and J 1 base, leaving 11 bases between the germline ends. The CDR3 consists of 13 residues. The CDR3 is CASRPGRNTEAFF. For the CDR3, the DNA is TGTGCCAGTCGCCCCGGGAGGAACACTGAAGCTTTCTTT.

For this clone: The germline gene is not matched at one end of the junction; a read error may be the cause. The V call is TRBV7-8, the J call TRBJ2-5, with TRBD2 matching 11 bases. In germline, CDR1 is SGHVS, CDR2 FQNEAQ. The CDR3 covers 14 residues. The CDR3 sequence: CASNLAGGTETQYF. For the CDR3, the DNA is TGTGCCAGCAACTTAGCGGGGGGGACAGAGACCCAGTACTTC.

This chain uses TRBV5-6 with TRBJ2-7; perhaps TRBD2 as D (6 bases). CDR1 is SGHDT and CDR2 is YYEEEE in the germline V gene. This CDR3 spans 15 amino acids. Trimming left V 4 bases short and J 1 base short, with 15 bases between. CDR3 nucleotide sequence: TGTGCCAGCAGCGCCGGGGGTACAGGTTCCTACGAGCAGTACTTC. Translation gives CASSAGGTGSYEQYF.

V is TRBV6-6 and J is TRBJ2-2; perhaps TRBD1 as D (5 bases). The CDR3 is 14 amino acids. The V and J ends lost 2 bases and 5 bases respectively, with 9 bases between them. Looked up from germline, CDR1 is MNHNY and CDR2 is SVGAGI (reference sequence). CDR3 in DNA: TGTGCCAGCAGTTACGCCAGGGAAACCGGGGAGCTGTTTTTT. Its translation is CASSYARETGELFF.

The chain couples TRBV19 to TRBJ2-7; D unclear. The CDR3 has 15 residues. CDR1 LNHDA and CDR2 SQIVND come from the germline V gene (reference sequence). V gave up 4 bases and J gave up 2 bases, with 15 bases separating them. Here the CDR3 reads CASSRGEDGAYEQYF. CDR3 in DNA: TGTGCCAGTAGTAGGGGTGAGGACGGAGCCTACGAGCAGTACTTC.

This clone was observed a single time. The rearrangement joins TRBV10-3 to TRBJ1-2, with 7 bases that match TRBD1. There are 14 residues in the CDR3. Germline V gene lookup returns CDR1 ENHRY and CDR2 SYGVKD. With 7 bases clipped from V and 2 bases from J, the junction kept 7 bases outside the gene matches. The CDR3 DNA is TGTGCCATCAAACCAGGGGGGGAAAACTATGGCTACACCTTC. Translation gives CAIKPGGENYGYTF.

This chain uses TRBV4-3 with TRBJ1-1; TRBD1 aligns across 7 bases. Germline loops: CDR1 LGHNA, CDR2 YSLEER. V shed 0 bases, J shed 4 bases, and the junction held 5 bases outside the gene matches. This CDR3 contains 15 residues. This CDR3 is CASSQDLGTATEAFF. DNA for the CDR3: TGCGCCAGCAGCCAAGATCTAGGGACAGCCACTGAAGCTTTCTTT.

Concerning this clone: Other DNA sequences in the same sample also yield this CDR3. CDR3 DNA: TGCAGCGTTGAAGAAACCGGGGAGCTGTTTTTT. It codes for CSVEETGELFF. The gene calls are TRBV29-1 and TRBJ2-2; D remains ambiguous. CDR3 length equals 11 residues. Trimming removed 0 bases at V and 5 bases at J, with 1 base between. Per germline, CDR1 SQVTM and CDR2 ANQGSEA.

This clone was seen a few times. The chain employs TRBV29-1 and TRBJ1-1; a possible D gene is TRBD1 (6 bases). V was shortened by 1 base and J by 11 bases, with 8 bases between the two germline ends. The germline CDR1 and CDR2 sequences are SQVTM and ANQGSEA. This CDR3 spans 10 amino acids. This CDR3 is CSVEAGAAFF. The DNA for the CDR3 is TGCAGCGTTGAAGCGGGGGCTGCTTTCTTT.

The CDR3 DNA follows: TGTGCCAGCGCCACCAGTGATAAGCAGTTCTTC. This sequence encodes CASATSDKQFF. The chain joins TRBV6-5 to TRBJ2-1, with D hard to call. V lost 8 bases to trimming and J lost 11 bases, with 13 bases between them. CDR1 MNHEY and CDR2 SVGAGI come from the germline V gene. This CDR3 is built from 11 residues.

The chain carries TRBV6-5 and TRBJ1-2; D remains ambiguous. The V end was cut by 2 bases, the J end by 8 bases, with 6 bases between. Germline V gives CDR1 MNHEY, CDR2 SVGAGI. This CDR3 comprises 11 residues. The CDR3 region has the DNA TGTGCCAGCAGTTACGGCAAAGGCTACACCTTC. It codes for CASSYGKGYTF.

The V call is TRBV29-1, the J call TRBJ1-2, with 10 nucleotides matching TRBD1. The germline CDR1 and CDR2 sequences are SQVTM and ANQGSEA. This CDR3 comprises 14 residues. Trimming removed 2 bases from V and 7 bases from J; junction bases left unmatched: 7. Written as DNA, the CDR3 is TGCAGCGTTGAACCGACAGGGGGCGTCGGTGGCTACACCTTC. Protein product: CSVEPTGGVGGYTF. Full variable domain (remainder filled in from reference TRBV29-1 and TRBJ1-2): SAVISQKPSRDICQRGTSLTIQCQVDSQVTMMFWYRQQPGQSLTLIATANQGSEATYESGFVIDKFPISRPNLTFSTLTVSNMSPEDSSIYLCSVEPTGGVGGYTFGSGTRLTVV.

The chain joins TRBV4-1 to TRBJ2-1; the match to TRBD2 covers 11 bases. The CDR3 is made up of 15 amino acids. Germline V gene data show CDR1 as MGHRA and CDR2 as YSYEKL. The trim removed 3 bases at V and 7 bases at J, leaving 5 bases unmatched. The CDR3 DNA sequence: TGCGCCAGCAGCCATAATAGCGGGGGGGCTAATGAGCAGTTCTTC. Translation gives CASSHNSGGANEQFF.

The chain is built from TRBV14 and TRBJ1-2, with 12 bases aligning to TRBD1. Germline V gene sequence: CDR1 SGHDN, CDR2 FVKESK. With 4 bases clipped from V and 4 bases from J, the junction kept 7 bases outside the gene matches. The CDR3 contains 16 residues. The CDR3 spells CASSLVGTGGGYGYTF. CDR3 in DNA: TGTGCCAGCAGCCTGGTGGGGACAGGGGGCGGCTATGGCTACACCTTC.

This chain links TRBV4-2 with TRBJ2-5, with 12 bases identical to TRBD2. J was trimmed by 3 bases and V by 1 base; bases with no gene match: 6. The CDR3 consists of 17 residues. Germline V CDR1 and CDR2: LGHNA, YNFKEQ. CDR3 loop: CASSQVASGGGKETQYF. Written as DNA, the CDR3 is TGTGCCAGCAGCCAAGTGGCTAGCGGGGGGGGCAAAGAGACCCAGTACTTC.